The present entry profiles one TCR beta chain with its context. The antigen is undetermined. The data belong to a study of T cell responses to AZD1222 COVID-19 vaccine. Whole-study context: Pooled together were second doses at about 4 or about 12 weeks. Findings and caveats of the study: Of spike-specific TCRs, nearly half reportedly target regions left unmutated in variants. A mostly white British donor set with more females was recruited, and clonal diversity was possibly underestimated.

The CDR3 is 16 amino acids. Germline CDR1 MDHEN, CDR2 SYDVKM. The V and J ends lost 3 bases and 4 bases, in that order; junction bases with no gene match: 6. The table came from immunoSEQ multiplex PCR; TCRdb's copy has only in-frame clones and leaves some out. Here the sample spans 100,000 or so clones, 85% to 90% being singletons. The TCR was taken from an adult in good health. V gene TRBV28 combines with J gene TRBJ2-2; 9 positions match TRBD2. Sequencing was performed on peripheral blood, taken on day 0 of AZD1222 vaccination. CDR3 amino acids: CASSLTAGGATGELFF. DNA for the CDR3: TGTGCCAGCAGTTTGACCGCGGGAGGGGCCACCGGGGAGCTGTTTTTT. Drawing the rest from reference TRBV28 and TRBJ2-2, the complete variable domain is DVKVTQSSRYLVKRTGEKVFLECVQDMDHENMFWYRQDPGLGLRLIYFSYDVKMKEKGDIPEGYSVSREKKERFSLILESASTNQTSMYLCASSLTAGGATGELFFGEGSRLTVL.